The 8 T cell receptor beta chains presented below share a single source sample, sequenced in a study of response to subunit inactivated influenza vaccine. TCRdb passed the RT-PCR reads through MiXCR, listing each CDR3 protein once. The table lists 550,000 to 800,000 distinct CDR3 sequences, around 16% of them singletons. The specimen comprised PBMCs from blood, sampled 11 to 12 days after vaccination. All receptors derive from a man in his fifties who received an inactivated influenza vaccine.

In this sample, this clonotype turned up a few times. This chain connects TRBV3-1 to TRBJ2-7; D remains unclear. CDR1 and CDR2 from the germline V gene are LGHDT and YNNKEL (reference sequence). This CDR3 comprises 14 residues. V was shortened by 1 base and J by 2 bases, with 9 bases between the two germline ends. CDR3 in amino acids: CASSQGTQTYEQYF. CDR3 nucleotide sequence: TGTGCCAGCAGCCAAGGAACCCAGACCTACGAGCAGTACTTC.

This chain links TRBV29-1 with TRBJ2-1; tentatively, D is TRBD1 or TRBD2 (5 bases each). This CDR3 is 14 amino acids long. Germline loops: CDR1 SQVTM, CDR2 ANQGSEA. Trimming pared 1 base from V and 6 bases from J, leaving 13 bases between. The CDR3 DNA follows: TGCAGCGTTGAAGGGGGACGGAGAACCAATGAGCAGTTCTTC. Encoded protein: CSVEGGRRTNEQFF.

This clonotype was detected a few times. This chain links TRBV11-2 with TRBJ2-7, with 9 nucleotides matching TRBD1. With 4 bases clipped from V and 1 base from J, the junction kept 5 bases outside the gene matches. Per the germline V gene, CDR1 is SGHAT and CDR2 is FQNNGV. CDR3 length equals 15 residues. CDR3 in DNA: TGTGCCAGCAGCTCCTACAGGGGGCTTTCCTACGAGCAGTACTTC. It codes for CASSSYRGLSYEQYF.

The chain's CDR3 is CSVEVQGAYEQYF. CDR3 nucleotides: TGCAGCGTTGAAGTACAGGGGGCCTACGAGCAGTACTTC. The chain joins TRBV29-1 to TRBJ2-7, with TRBD1 matching over 8 bases. The germline gives CDR1 SQVTM, CDR2 ANQGSEA. CDR3 size: 13 residues. Trimming took 1 base from V and 2 from J; bases not matched to a gene: 1.

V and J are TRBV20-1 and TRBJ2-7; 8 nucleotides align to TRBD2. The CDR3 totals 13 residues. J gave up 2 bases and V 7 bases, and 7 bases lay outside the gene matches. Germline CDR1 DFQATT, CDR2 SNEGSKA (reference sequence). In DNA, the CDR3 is TGCAGTGTCCACGGGGGGGGACCCTACGAGCAGTACTTC. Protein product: CSVHGGGPYEQYF.

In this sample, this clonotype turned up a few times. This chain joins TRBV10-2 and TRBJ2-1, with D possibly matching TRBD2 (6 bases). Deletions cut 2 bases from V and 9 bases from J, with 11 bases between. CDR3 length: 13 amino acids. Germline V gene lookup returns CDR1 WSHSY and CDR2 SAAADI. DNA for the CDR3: TGCGCCAGCAGTGAGAGGGAGCGGGCTGAGCAGTTCTTC. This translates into CASSERERAEQFF.

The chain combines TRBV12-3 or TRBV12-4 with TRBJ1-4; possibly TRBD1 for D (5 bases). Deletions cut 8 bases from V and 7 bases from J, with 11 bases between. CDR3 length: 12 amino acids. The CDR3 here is CASGRAPEKLFF. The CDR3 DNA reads TGTGCCAGCGGCAGGGCACCTGAAAAACTGTTTTTT.

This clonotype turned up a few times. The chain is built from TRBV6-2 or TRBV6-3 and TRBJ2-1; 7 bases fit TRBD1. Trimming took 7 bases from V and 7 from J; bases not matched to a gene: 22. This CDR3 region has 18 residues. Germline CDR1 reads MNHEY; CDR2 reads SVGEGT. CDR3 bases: TGTGCCAGCACCCTTTGGACGCCCGGGACAGCAAAACATAATGAGCAGTTCTTC. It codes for CASTLWTPGTAKHNEQFF.